The source of this T cell receptor (beta chain) is a study of blood T cell repertoires in COVID-19. The overall study: There were acute and convalescent COVID-19 samples, and they came from the United States, Italy and Spain. Sources were T cells, B-cell-depleted T cells, or PBMCs; the material itself was cDNA or gDNA.

In the original analysis: Amplification from reference gene primers served as the basis for estimated nucleated cell counts. Using immunoSEQ multiplex PCR, the repertoire was profiled, and TCRdb retains in-frame clones only, with some absent. V, J and clone size are taken as reported in that table, and D and trimming were inferred from the DNA itself. The sample records approximately 380,000 clones, 85% being singletons. The sequence derives from a young woman with acute or convalescent COVID-19. The material sequenced was peripheral blood.

The CDR3 DNA follows: TGTGCCAGCAGCTTACACGGGGAAGCTTTCTTT. It encodes CASSLHGEAFF. The rearrangement uses TRBV11-2 and TRBJ1-1; no clear D gene. V gave up 2 bases and J gave up 8 bases, with 6 bases separating them. CDR3 length equals 11 residues. Looked up from germline, CDR1 is SGHAT and CDR2 is FQNNGV. The whole variable domain, remainder taken from reference TRBV11-2 and TRBJ1-1, is EAGVAQSPRYKIIEKRQSVAFWCNPISGHATLYWYQQILGQGPKLLIQFQNNGVVDDSQLPKDRFSAERLKGVDSTLKIQPAKLEDSAVYLCASSLHGEAFFGQGTRLTVV.